Following are 2 T cell receptor beta chains from one sample sequenced in a study of T-cell reconstitution after alpha-beta-depleted transplantation in children. Molecular barcoding with unique molecular identifiers was used for the TCRbeta library. Using its own MiXCR run on the PCR reads, TCRdb lists one record per CDR3 protein. The data show about 600,000 distinct CDR3 sequences, 23% seen once. The specimen was PBMCs, mostly from graft donor cells, collected 360 days after TCRalphabeta/CD19-depleted stem cell transplant. These TCRs come from a boy less than two years old who had a stem cell transplant for acute myeloid leukemia, so the T cells may come from the graft donor.

This clonotype is classed as medium-sized. The chain recombines TRBV20-1 with TRBJ2-3; 9 bases fit TRBD1. Germline values: CDR1 DFQATT, CDR2 SNEGSKA (reference sequence). V lost 6 bases and J lost 2; bases outside the gene matches: 6. This CDR3 is built from 14 residues. DNA for the CDR3: TGCAGTGCAGCCCGGGACAGGGCCACAGATACGCAGTATTTT. Translation gives CSAARDRATDTQYF.

This clonotype was detected many times. This rearrangement joins TRBV7-2 to TRBJ2-5; 7 nucleotides align to TRBD1. Trimming at V came to 0 bases and at J to 2 bases, leaving 3 bases not matched to a gene. The CDR3 has 15 residues. CDR1 SGHTA and CDR2 FQGNSA come from the germline V gene. The CDR3 nucleotides read TGTGCCAGCAGCTTAGCTGGGACAGAACAAGAGACCCAGTACTTC. It translates to CASSLAGTEQETQYF.